This TCR beta chain was identified in a study of PD-L1 blockade in urothelial cancer. Background on the study: T cells were recovered from blood samples at a median of roughly 130,000. Whole-study results and caveats: Having blood TCR clonality under the median before treatment predicted better survival.

As to time point: pretreatment peripheral blood. This clone was seen a single time. Its antigen is still unknown. The CDR3 length is 15 residues. V lost 2 bases and J 0 bases, leaving 8 bases between the germline ends. CDR1 is KGHSH and CDR2 is LQKENI in the germline V gene. The repertoire was sequenced with immunoSEQ multiplex PCR; TCRdb's copy has only in-frame clones and lacks some. The sample holds roughly 40,000 clones; over 75% are singletons and the top ten take around 25%. The V call is TRBV18, the J call TRBJ1-5; TRBD1 is a possible D gene (5 bases). The origin of this receptor is a donor at least 40 years old with urothelial cancer. Specimen: PBMCs, collected around atezolizumab (anti-PD-L1) treatment. CDR3 DNA sequence: TGTGCCAGCTCACCAACAGGAAATAGCAATCAGCCCCAGCATTTT. It is translated as CASSPTGNSNQPQHF.